This is a list of T cell receptor beta chains from one sample in a study of cytomegalovirus exposure and HLA in healthy donors. Sequenced by immunoSEQ multiplex PCR; TCRdb stores in-frame clones only, minus some. The table has 150,000 to 200,000 clones, 84% seen once. Sequencing was carried out using PBMCs. Receptor source: a man between 25 and 39 years old in good health and CMV-seropositive. The CDR3 runs from the conserved cysteine through the conserved F or W. A D gene is named only where the DNA matches it firmly. Only part of the rows carry a size: once, few, many, or a class if the clone is expanded.

TRBJ1-1 | TRBV2 | NA | NA | CASRGEGAFF | TGTGCCAGCAGGGGCGAGGGAGCTTTCTTT
TRBJ1-2 | TRBV29-1 | TRBD1 | NA | CSVRDRNHYGYTF | TGCAGCGTCCGGGACAGAAACCACTATGGCTACACCTTC
TRBJ2-1 | TRBV7-2 | NA | NA | CASSLEEAYNEQFF | TGTGCCAGCAGCTTGGAAGAGGCCTACAATGAGCAGTTCTTC
TRBJ1-1 | TRBV6-1 | NA | once | CASRTHRNTEAFF | TGTGCCAGCAGAACACACCGGAACACTGAAGCTTTCTTT
TRBJ2-5 | TRBV7-2 | NA | NA | CASSRGGAQETQYF | TGTGCCAGCAGCCGCGGCGGGGCACAAGAGACCCAGTACTTC
TRBJ1-5 | TRBV5-1 | TRBD1 | NA | CASSPGGRQPQHF | TGCGCCAGCAGCCCAGGGGGTAGACAGCCCCAGCATTTT
TRBJ2-1 | TRBV5-4 | TRBD2 | NA | CASSSGTSGVQFF | TGTGCCAGCAGCTCCGGGACTAGCGGGGTACAGTTCTTC
TRBJ2-7 | TRBV27 | TRBD1 | NA | CASGRTGRSYEQYF | TGTGCCAGCGGGCGGACAGGACGATCCTACGAGCAGTACTTC
TRBJ2-5 | TRBV5-6 | TRBD2 | NA | CASSFRTRETQYF | TGTGCCAGCAGCTTCCGGACTAGAGAGACCCAGTACTTC
TRBJ2-1 | TRBV5-8 | NA | NA | CASSLTGYNEQFF | TGTGCCAGCAGCCTCACAGGGTACAATGAGCAGTTCTTC
TRBJ2-5 | TRBV25-1 | NA | NA | CASSATQGSETQYF | TGTGCCAGCAGTGCCACCCAGGGGAGCGAGACCCAGTACTTC
TRBJ1-1 | TRBV7-9 | TRBD1 | NA | CAGGQGTVNTEAFF | TGTGCCGGTGGACAGGGAACGGTGAACACTGAAGCTTTCTTT
TRBJ2-2 | TRBV27 | NA | NA | CASSRMGSGTGELFF | TGTGCCAGCAGCCGTATGGGCTCGGGGACCGGGGAGCTGTTTTTT
TRBJ2-2 | TRBV2 | TRBD1 | once | CASIRQGAAGELFF | TGTGCCAGCATAAGGCAGGGGGCAGCCGGGGAGCTGTTTTTT
TRBJ1-5 | TRBV28 | NA | NA | CASSLAPGGNQPQHF | TGTGCCAGCAGTTTGGCACCAGGGGGCAATCAGCCCCAGCATTTT
TRBJ2-1 | TRBV14 | NA | NA | CASSHGSSSYNEQFF | TGTGCCAGCAGCCACGGTTCTAGCTCCTACAATGAGCAGTTCTTC
TRBJ1-2 | TRBV28 | NA | NA | CASSLSVRVGGFGYGYTF | TGTGCCAGCAGTTTATCGGTCCGTGTAGGGGGTTTCGGGTATGGCTACACCTTC
TRBJ2-2 | TRBV30 | TRBD1 | NA | CAWSGQRTGELFF | TGTGCCTGGTCGGGACAGAGAACCGGGGAGCTGTTTTTT
TRBJ2-7 | TRBV28 | TRBD1 | NA | CASLRHPTGGTYEQYF | TGTGCCAGCCTTAGACACCCCACAGGGGGGACCTACGAGCAGTACTTC
TRBJ2-3 | TRBV4-1 | NA | NA | CASSQVPSTDTQYF | TGCGCCAGCAGCCAAGTCCCTAGCACAGATACGCAGTATTTT
TRBJ2-6 | TRBV6-6 | NA | once | CASTLDSGANVLTF | TGTGCCAGCACCTTAGACTCTGGGGCCAACGTCCTGACTTTC
TRBJ2-1 | TRBV6-5 | NA | NA | CASRPTEYNEQFF | TGTGCCAGCAGGCCGACAGAGTACAATGAGCAGTTCTTC
TRBJ2-1 | TRBV6-1 | NA | NA | CASSDTGLTTEQQFF | TGTGCCAGCAGTGACACGGGACTCACGACGGAACAGCAGTTCTTC
TRBJ1-5 | TRBV28 | TRBD1 | few | CASSTDRGGFGQPQHF | TGTGCCAGCAGCACGGACAGGGGGGGTTTTGGACAGCCCCAGCATTTT
TRBJ2-7 | TRBV20-1 | NA | NA | CSAERDEQYF | TGCAGTGCTGAAAGAGACGAGCAGTACTTC
TRBJ2-5 | TRBV2 | NA | NA | CASSGRVKTQYF | TGTGCCAGCAGTGGCAGGGTGAAGACCCAGTACTTC
TRBJ1-5 | TRBV5-6 | TRBD1 | NA | CASSLGPGQHQPQHF | TGTGCCAGCAGCTTGGGGCCGGGACAGCATCAGCCCCAGCATTTT
TRBJ1-5 | TRBV6-5 | NA | NA | CASSSSGVQPQHF | TGTGCCAGCAGTTCCTCCGGGGTCCAGCCCCAGCATTTT
TRBJ1-1 | TRBV6-1 | NA | NA | CASSVSYIRGMNTEAFF | TGTGCCAGCAGTGTCTCCTATATCAGGGGAATGAACACTGAAGCTTTCTTT
TRBJ2-7 | TRBV4-1 | TRBD2 | NA | CASSHPTSGSREQYF | TGCGCCAGCAGCCACCCGACTAGCGGGAGTCGCGAGCAGTACTTC
TRBJ1-1 | TRBV28 | NA | NA | CASPPHRGRQDVAFF | TGTGCCAGCCCTCCCCACCGAGGGAGGCAGGACGTAGCTTTCTTT
TRBJ2-3 | TRBV9 | TRBD2 | NA | CASNLAGGLTDTQYF | TGTGCCAGCAATTTAGCGGGAGGACTCACAGATACGCAGTATTTT
TRBJ2-1 | TRBV19 | TRBD2 | NA | CASSIMGSGLAYNEQFF | TGTGCCAGTAGTATAATGGGATCGGGACTAGCCTACAATGAGCAGTTCTTC
TRBJ2-3 | TRBV27 | TRBD2 | NA | CASSLSLGGGATSTDTQYF | TGTGCCAGCAGTTTATCGTTGGGCGGGGGGGCTACTAGCACAGATACGCAGTATTTT
TRBJ1-1 | TRBV2 | NA | NA | CASSAEGGNTEAFF | TGTGCCAGCAGTGCTGAGGGAGGGAACACTGAAGCTTTCTTT
TRBJ2-3 | TRBV7-8 | NA | NA | CASSLEGGRLDTQYF | TGTGCCAGCAGCTTGGAGGGGGGGCGGTTGGATACGCAGTATTTT
TRBJ2-7 | TRBV9 | TRBD1 | NA | CASSVAGTGAYEQYF | TGTGCCAGCAGCGTAGCCGGGACAGGGGCCTACGAGCAGTACTTC
TRBJ2-5 | TRBV18 | NA | NA | CASSLEVQETQYF | TGTGCCAGCTCACTAGAAGTTCAAGAGACCCAGTACTTC
TRBJ1-1 | TRBV5-1 | NA | NA | CASSSGDMNTEAFF | TGCGCCAGCAGCAGCGGGGACATGAACACTGAAGCTTTCTTT
TRBJ2-3 | TRBV7-3 | TRBD2 | once | CASSLVAGVIDTQYF | TGTGCCAGCAGCTTAGTAGCGGGAGTAATAGATACGCAGTATTTT
TRBJ2-7 | TRBV4-3 | TRBD1 | NA | CASSQDLPGQLYEQYF | TGCGCCAGCAGCCAAGATCTGCCGGGACAGCTATACGAGCAGTACTTC
TRBJ2-3 | TRBV9 | NA | once | CASSVVSGSDTQYF | TGTGCCAGCAGCGTAGTGTCAGGGTCAGATACGCAGTATTTT
TRBJ1-5 | TRBV27 | NA | NA | CASSLFGGDQPQHF | TGTGCCAGCAGTTTATTCGGGGGGGATCAGCCCCAGCATTTT
TRBJ2-1 | TRBV6-5 | TRBD1 | once | CASSRDSYYNEQFF | TGTGCCAGCAGCCGGGACAGTTACTACAATGAGCAGTTCTTC
TRBJ1-1 | TRBV30 | NA | NA | CAWSGIPGAEAFF | TGTGCCTGGAGTGGCATACCGGGGGCTGAAGCTTTCTTT
TRBJ1-1 | TRBV29-1 | NA | NA | CSAEGGSGFSFTEAFF | TGCAGCGCCGAAGGGGGTTCCGGTTTCTCTTTCACTGAAGCTTTCTTT
TRBJ2-5 | TRBV25-1 | TRBD1 | NA | CASSGDRALQETQYF | TGTGCCAGCAGTGGGGACAGGGCCCTGCAAGAGACCCAGTACTTC
TRBJ1-4 | TRBV5-1 | TRBD1 | NA | CASSHRTGDVTNEKLFF | TGCGCCAGCAGTCATCGGACAGGGGATGTAACTAATGAAAAACTGTTTTTT
TRBJ1-6 | TRBV27 | TRBD1 | few | CASSSTGTGAGSPLHF | TGTGCCAGCAGTTCGACCGGGACAGGGGCGGGCTCACCCCTCCACTTT
TRBJ1-1 | TRBV5-1 | NA | NA | CASSRGHMNTEAFF | TGCGCCAGCAGTCGGGGACATATGAACACTGAAGCTTTCTTT
TRBJ2-3 | TRBV19 | NA | few | CATQEGSGTDTQYF | TGTGCCACTCAGGAGGGATCGGGCACAGATACGCAGTATTTT
TRBJ2-3 | TRBV10-2 | NA | NA | CASSGADTQYF | TGCGCCAGCTCGGGGGCAGATACGCAGTATTTT
TRBJ1-1 | TRBV9 | NA | few | CASSPAGNRASEAFF | TGTGCCAGCAGCCCCGCTGGGAACAGGGCCTCAGAAGCTTTCTTT
TRBJ1-4 | TRBV30 | TRBD1 | NA | CAAGTGGEKLFF | TGTGCCGCCGGGACAGGGGGTGAAAAACTGTTTTTT
TRBJ2-7 | TRBV30 | TRBD2 | NA | CAWSWLGPGGEQYF | TGTGCCTGGAGTTGGCTGGGGCCGGGGGGAGAGCAGTACTTC
TRBJ1-4 | TRBV27 | NA | NA | CASSLQATNEKLFF | TGTGCCAGCAGTTTACAGGCAACTAATGAAAAACTGTTTTTT